The 17 T cell receptor beta chains below all came from one sample that was sequenced in a study of blood T cell repertoires in COVID-19. Here immunoSEQ multiplex PCR was the method, and the copy in TCRdb shows in-frame clones only, minus some. Of over 250,000 clones detected, about 80% appear once; the ten largest clones hold around 10%. The sample consisted of peripheral blood. These receptors were taken from a woman between 50 and 59 years old who had recovered from COVID-19.

This chain joins TRBV4-2 and TRBJ2-1, with D perhaps matching TRBD2 (6 bases). CDR3 size: 14 residues. V shed 0 bases and J shed 13 bases, with 16 bases lying between them. The germline V gene encodes CDR1 LGHNA and CDR2 YNFKEQ. The CDR3 is CASSQDGTWRDQFF. CDR3 nucleotides: TGTGCCAGCAGCCAAGATGGAACATGGCGGGATCAGTTCTTC.

This clone occurred once. V is TRBV14 and J is TRBJ1-2; D uncertain. Per the germline V gene, CDR1 is SGHDN and CDR2 is FVKESK. Trimming left V 1 base short and J 6 bases short, with 12 bases between. This CDR3 contains 14 residues. CDR3 in amino acids: CASSQGRGWDGYTF. The CDR3 DNA follows: TGTGCCAGCAGCCAAGGCCGGGGATGGGATGGCTACACCTTC.

The chain uses TRBV28 and TRBJ1-3; 7 nucleotides align to TRBD1. Germline CDR1 is MDHEN and CDR2 is SYDVKM. With 8 bases clipped from V and 0 bases from J, the junction kept 7 bases outside the gene matches. The CDR3 totals 15 residues. The CDR3 bases are TGTGCCAGCTGGACAGGCTCCTTCTCTGGAAACACCATATATTTT. This gives the protein CASWTGSFSGNTIYF.

The V call is TRBV6-5, the J call TRBJ1-1; the D gene is possibly TRBD1 (6 bases). Per germline, CDR1 MNHEY and CDR2 SVGAGI. V lost 5 bases and J 4 bases, leaving 17 bases between the germline ends. This CDR3 comprises 15 residues. The CDR3 loop is CASSTGTGGVTEAFF. In nucleotides, the CDR3 is TGTGCCAGCAGTACAGGGACGGGAGGAGTCACTGAAGCTTTCTTT.

This clone is a singleton in its sample. The rearrangement links TRBV7-9 to TRBJ1-1, with 8 nucleotides matching TRBD1. From germline, CDR1 is SEHNR and CDR2 FQNEAQ (reference sequence). The V and J ends lost 5 bases and 0 bases, in that order; junction bases with no gene match: 2. The CDR3 covers 14 residues. Here the CDR3 DNA reads TGTGCCAGCAGCACGGACAGGGTGAACACTGAAGCTTTCTTT. Protein sequence: CASSTDRVNTEAFF.

This clone was seen a single time. The chain couples TRBV2 to TRBJ2-4; 8 bases map to TRBD2. V shed 10 bases, J shed 11 bases, and the junction held 16 bases outside the gene matches. CDR3 length: 14 residues. Germline-derived CDR1 and CDR2 are SNHLY and FYNNEI. CDR3 DNA: TGTGCCAACAGCCGGACTAGCTCGGCGGGCGTTCAGTACTTC. Translating it yields CANSRTSSAGVQYF.

The V and J genes are TRBV6-2 or TRBV6-3 and TRBJ2-1, with no clear D. V dropped 2 bases and J dropped 4 bases, with 15 bases sitting between them. CDR3 size: 16 residues. Looked up from germline, CDR1 is MNHEY and CDR2 is SVGEGT. The CDR3 nucleotides read TGTGCCAGCAGTTACCCTCCTGGCAGAACATACAATGAGCAGTTCTTC. Amino acids: CASSYPPGRTYNEQFF.

This chain links TRBV7-3 with TRBJ2-1; D is ambiguous. The CDR3 covers 15 residues. V was pared by 6 bases and J by 2 bases, with 14 bases between. Germline V CDR1 and CDR2: SGHTA, FQGTGA. In DNA, the CDR3 is TGTGCCAGCAGTGACGTTACAGCAGCCTACAATGAGCAGTTCTTC. The encoded protein is CASSDVTAAYNEQFF.

V gene TRBV19 combines with J gene TRBJ2-1; 10 bases map to TRBD1. The CDR3 extends over 14 amino acids. From germline, CDR1 is LNHDA and CDR2 SQIVND (reference sequence). The V and J ends lost 8 bases and 4 bases, in that order; junction bases with no gene match: 5. CDR3 coding DNA: TGTGCCAGTGCGGGACAGGGGCTTTACAATGAGCAGTTCTTC. Translated: CASAGQGLYNEQFF.

The chain couples TRBV9 to TRBJ1-1, with D possibly TRBD1 on 5 matching bases. V lost 4 bases to trimming and J lost 4 bases, with 17 bases between them. The germline gives CDR1 SGDLS, CDR2 YYNGEE. The CDR3 loop spans 15 amino acids. CDR3 DNA sequence: TGTGCCAGCAGCAACCTACCAGGGAGGAGCACTGAAGCTTTCTTT. Amino acid sequence: CASSNLPGRSTEAFF.

The chain carries TRBV4-3 and TRBJ1-5; TRBD1 is a possible D gene (5 bases). The V and J ends lost 0 bases and 7 bases respectively, with 10 bases between them. This CDR3 contains 14 residues. In germline, CDR1 is LGHNA, CDR2 YSLEER. The CDR3 loop is CASSQDQGLQPQHF. CDR3 nucleotides: TGCGCCAGCAGCCAAGATCAGGGTCTCCAGCCCCAGCATTTT.

V is TRBV30 and J is TRBJ1-6; D call uncertain. The CDR3 runs to 15 residues. From germline, CDR1 is GTSNPN and CDR2 SVGIG (reference sequence). Trimming removed 0 bases at V and 8 bases at J, with 14 bases between. The CDR3, as DNA: TGTGCCTGGAGTGTACTAGGACCTAGGGATTCACCCCTCCACTTT. Translating gives CAWSVLGPRDSPLHF.

CDR3 residues: CATSKPGSDEQFF. The CDR3 DNA reads TGTGCCACCAGTAAACCGGGATCCGATGAGCAGTTCTTC. The rearrangement joins TRBV24-1 to TRBJ2-1, with D possibly TRBD2 on 5 matching bases. The CDR3 is 13 amino acids. Trimming stripped 6 bases from V and 8 bases from J, with 13 bases between. Germline-derived CDR1 and CDR2 are KGHDR and SFDVKD.

A word on this clone: The sample holds other DNA sequences that translate to the same CDR3. The V gene is TRBV24-1, the J gene TRBJ2-1, with 14 bases that match TRBD2. The CDR3 extends over 16 amino acids. The junction had 7 bases not matched to a gene; V was cut back by 3 bases and J by 10 bases. From germline, CDR1 is KGHDR and CDR2 SFDVKD. Here the CDR3 DNA reads TGTGCCACCAGTGATCCGGGGACTAGCGGGAGTCGAGAGCAGTTCTTC. This gives the protein CATSDPGTSGSREQFF.

V and J are TRBV4-3 and TRBJ1-2, with D possibly matching TRBD1 (5 bases). CDR3 length equals 15 residues. Trimming took 0 bases from V and 2 from J, leaving 10 bases between them. Germline assignment: CDR1 LGHNA and CDR2 YSLEER. CDR3 loop: CASSQDRAGNYGYTF. CDR3 sequence (DNA): TGCGCCAGCAGCCAAGATCGGGCAGGGAACTATGGCTACACCTTC.

In DNA form, the CDR3 reads TGTGCCAGCAGTTTCGGCGGGACAGTTAGCAATCAGCCCCAGCATTTT. Residues: CASSFGGTVSNQPQHF. The chain is built from TRBV28 and TRBJ1-5; the match to TRBD1 covers 7 bases. V shed 3 bases and J 0 bases; nucleotides not matched to a gene: 5. This CDR3 comprises 16 residues. Germline CDR1 is MDHEN and CDR2 is SYDVKM.

The chain employs TRBV29-1 and TRBJ2-7, with TRBD2 as a possible D gene (6 bases). This CDR3 has 10 amino acids. V lost 4 bases to trimming and J lost 6 bases, with 7 bases between them. The germline CDR1 and CDR2 sequences are SQVTM and ANQGSEA. The CDR3 nucleotides are TGCAGCGTTGGGGGGGTCGAGCAGTACTTC. It is translated as CSVGGVEQYF.